This TCR beta chain was recorded in a study of blood T cells in healthy people across ages. Sample-barcoded 5' priming and a J-beta primer mix drove a second PCR of 7 to 11 cycles. The authors tagged each cDNA molecule using a template-switch adaptor with 12 random nucleotides. Per sample, CDR3-containing paired-end reads numbered at least 3 million. One entry per CDR3 protein, called by TCRdb with MiXCR from the 5' RACE reads. The data show 700,000 or so distinct CDR3 sequences, about 20% seen once. Study-level points and caveats: Age brought a roughly linear fall in TCR beta diversity measured per million T cells.

The CDR3 has 14 amino acids. Trimming left V 4 bases short and J 0 bases short, with 10 bases between. Germline V gene data show CDR1 as SGHRS and CDR2 as YFSETQ. The table lists this clonotype with a few counts. Antigen unknown. The chain couples TRBV5-1 to TRBJ2-5; weak D call: TRBD2 (6 bases). The TCR originated in a man aged 70-80 years in good health. Specimen: blood. CDR3 loop: CASSPLANQETQYF. CDR3 in DNA: TGCGCCAGCAGCCCCCTAGCGAACCAAGAGACCCAGTACTTC.